This TCR beta chain was captured by sequencing in a study of blood T cell repertoires in COVID-19. Study in general: PBMCs, B-cell-depleted T cells, or T cells provided the cDNA or gDNA that made up the material.

This table comes from immunoSEQ multiplex PCR, and its TCRdb copy is limited to in-frame clones, with some not included. The sample records 80,000 to 100,000 clones, about 91% being singletons. In Seattle, patients joined the study during active infection and were tracked longitudinally. V lost 4 bases and J 6 bases, leaving 17 bases between the germline ends. The length of the CDR3 is 15 residues. Germline V gene data show CDR1 as SGHNT and CDR2 as YYREEE (reference sequence). The chain employs TRBV5-4 and TRBJ1-3; tentative D call: TRBD1 (5 bases). The sample was peripheral blood. This clonotype was obtained from a man aged 45-65 years with COVID-19, enrolled during active disease. DNA of the CDR3: TGTGCCAGCAGCCGGGACTCTACAGGCGTAAACACCATATATTTT. Protein sequence: CASSRDSTGVNTIYF.